The present T cell receptor (beta chain) was sequenced within a study of shared clonotypes between healthy human individuals. The CDR3 length is 15 residues. V gave up 3 bases and J gave up 3 bases, with 13 bases separating them. Per the germline V gene, CDR1 is SGHRS and CDR2 is YFSETQ. Here immunoSEQ multiplex PCR was the method, and the copy in TCRdb shows in-frame clones only, minus some. The table has fewer than 3 million clones, under 95% seen once. The chain has TRBV5-1 and TRBJ2-1; TRBD2 is a possible D gene (6 bases). The material sequenced was naive CD4+ T cells from PBMCs. Subset here: CD45RA+ positively selected. The receptor's source is a man in his late teens or twenties in good health. Some clones in this sample may be carry-over from other donors' samples. The CDR3 DNA follows: TGCGCCAGCAGCTCCCGGAGGGTGAGCTACAATGAGCAGTTCTTC. It is translated as CASSSRRVSYNEQFF. Using reference TRBV5-1 and TRBJ2-1 for the parts outside the CDR3, the full variable domain is KAGVTQTPRYLIKTRGQQVTLSCSPISGHRSVSWYQQTPGQGLQFLFEYFSETQRNKGNFPGRFSGRQFSNSRSEMNVSTLELGDSALYLCASSSRRVSYNEQFFGPGTRLTVL.